This T cell receptor beta chain originates from a study of OX40 agonist ivuxolimab in advanced cancers. Assay: immunoSEQ multiplex PCR; the TCRdb copy retains only in-frame clones and omits some. The sample lists 50,000 to 65,000 clones, around 90% occurring once. Trimming removed 6 bases from V and 0 bases from J, with 6 bases in between. This CDR3 has 13 residues. In germline, CDR1 is MNHEY, CDR2 SMNVEV (reference sequence). The clonotype was recovered from an adult with an advanced solid tumor such as melanoma, head and neck, liver or kidney cancer. The material sequenced was CD4+ or CD8+ T cells sorted from blood, taken in a trial of the OX40 agonist ivuxolimab. The chain uses TRBV27 and TRBJ1-5; no clear D gene. This CDR3 is CASRLYSNQPQHF. The CDR3 nucleotides read TGTGCCAGCAGACTATATAGCAATCAGCCCCAGCATTTT.